This TCR beta chain comes out of a study of blood T cell repertoires in COVID-19. Study in general: T cells, B-cell-depleted T cells, or PBMCs supplied cDNA or gDNA.

This CDR3 is built from 14 residues. The germline V gene encodes CDR1 SGHRS and CDR2 YFSETQ. J lost 5 bases, V lost 4 bases, and 6 bases had no gene match. Per the original data handling: Counts of nucleated cells, estimated from reference gene primer amplification, were obtained. Sequencing used immunoSEQ multiplex PCR; TCRdb keeps in-frame clones, though not all of them. That table supplies the V and J calls and clone size; D and trimming were determined from the DNA. Among under 200,000 clones listed, around 87% were seen once. The sequence was obtained from a woman older than 75 in a cohort sampled during active or convalescent COVID-19. Sequencing input: peripheral blood. The rearrangement uses TRBV5-1 and TRBJ2-5, with TRBD1 matching over 9 bases. The CDR3 is CASSVDRGKETQYF. DNA of the CDR3: TGCGCCAGCAGCGTAGACAGGGGGAAGGAGACCCAGTACTTC.